The next 16 T cell receptor beta chains were all read from a single sample in a study of T cell repertoires in cytomegalovirus infection. Each CDR3 protein is one row after TCRdb ran MiXCR on the reads. The sample holds some 700,000 distinct CDR3 sequences, about 30% seen once. These receptors have no identified antigens. Sequenced material: cultured PBMCs, taken from culture after CMV antigen stimulation. The receptor source for this set is a human donor in good health (CMV status not recorded). Some clones in this sample may be carry-over from other donors' samples.

There are a few counts of this clonotype. The chain combines TRBV7-6 with TRBJ1-2; 8 nucleotides line up with TRBD1. In germline, CDR1 is SGHVS, CDR2 FNYEAQ. V gave up 4 bases and J gave up 7 bases; unmatched junction bases: 11. The CDR3 spans 15 residues. The CDR3 bases are TGTGCCAGCAGCTCCAGGACAGGGCTGCAAGGTGGCTACACCTTC. Its translation is CASSSRTGLQGGYTF.

The rearrangement joins TRBV18 to TRBJ1-1, with D perhaps TRBD1 (6 bases). Trimming cost V 6 bases and J 0 bases, with 14 bases left between them. Per the germline V gene, CDR1 is KGHSH and CDR2 is LQKENI. The CDR3 is 15 residues long. The CDR3 loop reads CASSGAGNMNTEAFF. In DNA, the CDR3 is TGTGCCAGCTCGGGGGCAGGGAACATGAACACTGAAGCTTTCTTT.

V usage is TRBV7-6 and J usage is TRBJ2-7; 7 bases are a match to TRBD1. Germline CDR1 is SGHVS and CDR2 is FNYEAQ. This CDR3 has 16 amino acids. Germline trimming cut 7 bases from V and 4 bases from J; bases unmatched to any gene: 16. CDR3 in amino acids: CASTSVEGAPPYEQYF. The CDR3 DNA reads as TGTGCCAGCACCTCAGTAGAGGGGGCACCACCGTACGAGCAGTACTTC.

The gene calls are TRBV11-3 and TRBJ2-2; 7 bases line up with TRBD1. This CDR3 region has 12 residues. Per germline, CDR1 SGHNT and CDR2 YENEEA. After removal of 9 bases from V and 7 bases from J, the junction contained 5 bases not matched to a gene. CDR3 sequence: CASRGLGGELFF. The CDR3 bases are TGTGCCAGTAGGGGGCTGGGCGGGGAGCTGTTTTTT.

This clonotype was detected only a few times. The chain couples TRBV6-2 or TRBV6-3 to TRBJ2-7; TRBD1 aligns across 8 bases. CDR3 size: 16 residues. V dropped 2 bases and J dropped 3; count of bases not matched to a gene: 9. The germline V gene has CDR1 MNHEY and CDR2 SVGEGT. The CDR3 reads CASSYTPTGAGYEQYF. For the CDR3, the DNA is TGTGCCAGCAGTTACACTCCGACAGGGGCGGGCTACGAGCAGTACTTC.

The chain carries TRBV15 and TRBJ2-5; no firm D call. Trimming removed 4 bases from V and 5 bases from J, with 11 bases in between. Germline V gene data show CDR1 as LNHNV and CDR2 as YYDKDF (reference sequence). The length of the CDR3 is 13 residues. The CDR3 DNA reads as TGTGCCACCAGCATCCGACTGGGGGAGACCCAGTACTTC. Protein sequence: CATSIRLGETQYF.

The chain uses TRBV20-1 and TRBJ2-3, with D maybe TRBD2 (6 bases). The CDR3 has 14 amino acids. V was cut by 0 bases and J by 5 bases, with 12 bases left in between. Germline V gene data show CDR1 as DFQATT and CDR2 as SNEGSKA (reference sequence). The CDR3 DNA follows: TGCAGTGCTAGAGATGCGGAGGGGCGAGATACGCAGTATTTT. Protein: CSARDAEGRDTQYF.

The chain couples TRBV20-1 to TRBJ2-1; D not resolved. V was cut by 5 bases and J by 0 bases, with 14 bases left in between. The CDR3 length is 15 residues. The germline CDR1 and CDR2 sequences are DFQATT and SNEGSKA (reference sequence). For the CDR3, the DNA is TGCAGTGCTTCAAATAGGCTCAGCTCCTACAATGAGCAGTTCTTC. It translates to CSASNRLSSYNEQFF.

The V and J genes are TRBV12-3 or TRBV12-4 and TRBJ2-6; D gene ambiguous. The germline V and J ends were trimmed by 6 bases and 4 bases, with 13 bases remaining between them. The CDR3 runs 15 residues. The CDR3 reads CASSLGDPGANVLTF. The DNA for the CDR3 is TGTGCCAGCAGCCTAGGAGATCCCGGGGCCAACGTCCTGACTTTC.

In its sample, this clonotype was seen a few times. This rearrangement joins TRBV25-1 to TRBJ2-4; 8 bases are a match to TRBD1. With 6 bases clipped from V and 11 bases from J, the junction kept 9 bases outside the gene matches. The germline V gene encodes CDR1 MGHDK and CDR2 SYGVNS. The CDR3 spans 13 residues. This CDR3 is CASRRQGSNLQYF. The CDR3 DNA reads TGTGCCAGCAGAAGACAGGGGTCCAATCTTCAGTACTTC.

This clonotype was counted between two and nine times. The chain combines TRBV27 with TRBJ2-7; D not certain. The V gene lost 8 bases and the J gene lost 3 bases, with 11 bases spanning the gap. In germline, CDR1 is MNHEY, CDR2 SMNVEV (reference sequence). The CDR3 length is 12 residues. CDR3 sequence (DNA): TGTGCCAGCGGATCTCCCGGCTACGAGCAGTACTTC. Protein: CASGSPGYEQYF.

V is TRBV28 and J is TRBJ2-7; D is unresolved. V lost 3 bases to trimming and J lost 3 bases, with 18 bases between them. This CDR3 is built from 16 residues. Germline assignment: CDR1 MDHEN and CDR2 SYDVKM. For the CDR3, the DNA is TGTGCCAGCAGTTTTAGTCTCTCCGGGCTCAACTACGAGCAGTACTTC. This gives the protein CASSFSLSGLNYEQYF. Combining the CDR3 with reference TRBV28 and TRBJ2-7 gives the whole variable domain DVKVTQSSRYLVKRTGEKVFLECVQDMDHENMFWYRQDPGLGLRLIYFSYDVKMKEKGDIPEGYSVSREKKERFSLILESASTNQTSMYLCASSFSLSGLNYEQYFGPGTRLTVT.

This clonotype was observed at least ten times. The gene calls are TRBV6-1 and TRBJ2-1; 8 bases fit TRBD2. The junction had 2 bases not matched to a gene; V was cut back by 2 bases and J by 5 bases. Germline assignment: CDR1 MNHNS and CDR2 SASEGT. The CDR3 extends over 14 amino acids. This CDR3 is CASSELGLDNEQFF. DNA for the CDR3: TGTGCCAGCAGTGAACTGGGACTAGACAATGAGCAGTTCTTC.

The chain has TRBV20-1 and TRBJ2-5, with 11 bases that match TRBD1. CDR3 length: 13 amino acids. Unmatched junction bases numbered 4, after V lost 6 bases and J lost 4 bases. Germline V gene sequence: CDR1 DFQATT, CDR2 SNEGSKA (reference sequence). In DNA form, the CDR3 reads TGCAGTGCACGGACAGGGGGCAGAGAGACCCAGTACTTC. As protein: CSARTGGRETQYF.

This clonotype showed up just once. This sequence joins TRBV28 and TRBJ1-1; 7 positions agree with TRBD1. The CDR3 has 13 residues. Per germline, CDR1 MDHEN and CDR2 SYDVKM. J was trimmed by 7 bases and V by 8 bases; bases with no gene match: 10. The CDR3 spells CASYQKGAGEAFF. The DNA of the CDR3 is TGTGCCAGCTACCAAAAGGGGGCCGGTGAAGCTTTCTTT.

V usage is TRBV7-2 and J usage is TRBJ2-5; D call uncertain. The CDR3 runs to 14 residues. Germline V gives CDR1 SGHTA, CDR2 FQGNSA. V was cut by 5 bases and J by 2 bases, with 12 bases left in between. The DNA of the CDR3 is TGTGCCAGCAGCCCGGCCGGATATCAAGAGACCCAGTACTTC. As protein: CASSPAGYQETQYF.